What follows describes a single TCR beta chain. The record originates from a study of OX40 agonist ivuxolimab in advanced cancers. This table comes from immunoSEQ multiplex PCR, and its TCRdb copy is limited to in-frame clones, with some not included. The sample contains 50,000 to 65,000 clones, approximately 80% of which appear only once. CDR3 length: 13 residues. Germline loops: CDR1 KGHSH, CDR2 LQKENI. V was clipped by 2 bases and J by 2 bases, with 6 bases between them. The chain combines TRBV18 with TRBJ2-5; unclear D gene. The sequence was obtained from an adult with an advanced solid tumor such as melanoma, head and neck, liver or kidney cancer. Sequencing was performed on CD4+ or CD8+ T cells sorted from blood, taken in a trial of the OX40 agonist ivuxolimab. CDR3 sequence reads: CASSPTAQETQYF. CDR3 nucleotides: TGTGCCAGCTCACCAACGGCACAAGAGACCCAGTACTTC.